These T cell receptor beta chains were read from a single sample in a study of CD49a tissue-resident CD8 T cells in human skin. Profiled with immunoSEQ multiplex PCR; TCRdb holds only in-frame clones, not every one. The sample has 1,200 to 1,500 clones, 55% to 75% seen once; the top ten hold 30% to 45%. The source material was CLA- CD8+ effector memory T cells sorted from blood. The receptor source for this set is a human donor in good health. Both conserved end residues are part of each CDR3.

V,length,J,CDR3
TRBV25-1,14,TRBJ2-7,CASNSHRNIYEQYF
TRBV6-1,15,TRBJ2-3,CASEGSAGGADTQYF
TRBV7-9,19,TRBJ2-2,CASSYPGTGNNLHTGELFF
TRBV30,14,TRBJ2-2,CAWRTGGEAGELFF
TRBV6-4,15,TRBJ2-1,CASSGTSGSYNEQFF
TRBV28,17,TRBJ2-5,CASSLWAPGAVGETQYF
TRBV7-6,14,TRBJ2-1,CASSERTGVYEQFF
TRBV28,16,TRBJ1-5,CASSIPGDSSNQPQHF
TRBV7-6,17,TRBJ2-1,CASSSETGGVGFNEQFF
TRBV6-9,16,TRBJ2-7,CASSYSTQGHSGEQYF
TRBV13,15,TRBJ2-1,CASSFRDYSYNEQFF
TRBV6-6,15,TRBJ2-6,CASSLTGDGANVLTF
TRBV4-2,16,TRBJ2-7,CASSQDEGTGAYEQYF
TRBV6-4,17,TRBJ2-2,CASSDSGREFNTGELFF
TRBV7-9,17,TRBJ2-6,CASSTDRILSGANVLTF
TRBV2,15,TRBJ2-1,CASSPSGVSPNEQFF
TRBV30,16,TRBJ2-1,CAWSHPLGTGFSEQFF
TRBV7-8,14,TRBJ2-3,CASSLDGPLDTQYF
TRBV15,15,TRBJ1-2,CATSIYRGTSYGYTF
TRBV13,15,TRBJ2-7,CASSPPGSGSREQYF
TRBV5-6,15,TRBJ1-2,CASSLPHRQGAGYTF
TRBV4-2,15,TRBJ1-5,CASSQDTGSNQPQHF
TRBV6-4,15,TRBJ2-1,CASSDERGGYNEQFF
TRBV4-2,15,TRBJ2-7,CASSPTSGSSYEQYF
TRBV7-9,17,TRBJ1-1,CASSLVTNRGRYTEAFF
TRBV28,15,TRBJ1-4,CASSLTVSFFEKLFF
TRBV7-9,14,TRBJ2-7,CASSLGQSPYEQYF
TRBV7-2,15,TRBJ2-5,CASLGGGVLWGTQYF
TRBV5-6,14,TRBJ2-7,CASSLGQGAYEQYF
TRBV6-4,16,TRBJ1-1,CASSSSPGQGNTEAFF
TRBV6-6,13,TRBJ1-4,CASSLGEEEKLFF
TRBV6-4,15,TRBJ2-3,CASSDGGQETDTQYF
TRBV6-1,14,TRBJ1-5,CASSELTGEAPQHF
TRBV6-5,15,TRBJ2-4,CASTQKGVAKNIQYF
TRBV5-6,15,TRBJ1-1,CASSYETTGNTEAFF
TRBV2,16,TRBJ2-7,CASTILTIQSAYEQYF
TRBV2,17,TRBJ1-2,CASSPTRRDSDDYGYTF
TRBV7-2,17,TRBJ2-1,CASSPHSGGVSYNEQFF
TRBV5-1,13,TRBJ2-7,CASREHIAYEQYF
TRBV19,15,TRBJ1-5,CASSTLLGSRQPQHF
TRBV4-2,16,TRBJ2-1,CASSYTDRGIGNEQFF
TRBV28,17,.,CASSLWTPSAGVDEQYF
TRBV5-1,14,TRBJ2-1,CASALGGGYNEQFF
TRBV7-9,15,TRBJ2-7,CASSLSDRVSHEQYF
TRBV9,13,TRBJ2-2,CAAGPLDAGELFF